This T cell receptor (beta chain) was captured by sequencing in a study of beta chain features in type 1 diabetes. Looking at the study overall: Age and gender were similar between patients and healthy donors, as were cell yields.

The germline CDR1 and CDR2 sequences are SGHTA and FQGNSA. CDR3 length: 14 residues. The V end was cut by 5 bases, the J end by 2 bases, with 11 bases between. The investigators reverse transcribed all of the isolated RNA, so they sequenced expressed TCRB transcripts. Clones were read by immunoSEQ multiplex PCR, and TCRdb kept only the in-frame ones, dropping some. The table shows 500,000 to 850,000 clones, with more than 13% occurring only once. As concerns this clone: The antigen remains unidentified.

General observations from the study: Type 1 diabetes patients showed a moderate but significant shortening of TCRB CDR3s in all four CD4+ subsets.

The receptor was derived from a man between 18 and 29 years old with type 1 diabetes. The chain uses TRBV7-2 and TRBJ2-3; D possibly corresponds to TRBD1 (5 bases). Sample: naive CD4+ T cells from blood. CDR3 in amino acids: CASSPGMNTDTQYF. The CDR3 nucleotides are TGTGCCAGCAGCCCAGGGATGAACACAGATACGCAGTATTTT.